These 16 T cell receptor beta chains originate from one sample sequenced in a study of post-analysis software for immune sequencing data (dated by TCRdb to between 2015 and 2016). Broad study findings and their caveats: Patients showed significantly higher frequencies than controls for about 5 TRBV segments, among them TRBV5-6, TRBV5-1 and TRBV20-1.

Library construction relied on PCR. The sequencing machine was an Illumina HiSeq 2500. To reduce PCR and sequencing biases, unique molecular identifiers were incorporated into the TCR beta cDNA libraries. The public reads were reanalyzed by TCRdb: fastp trimming at Q25, MiXCR alignment, in-frame beta chains only. Every entry covers one CDR3 protein and lists the most common genes and DNA from its rows. Across this sample there are 600,000 to 700,000 distinct CDR3 sequences, with approximately 60% seen only once. Together, the top ten hold around 10% of the sample. Their specific antigens are unknown. Sample: blood. Source of these receptors: a girl aged 2-10 years with multiple sclerosis.

The chain recombines TRBV5-1 with TRBJ1-2; 10 positions agree with TRBD1. Germline V gene data show CDR1 as SGHRS and CDR2 as YFSETQ. The CDR3 runs 15 residues. The trim removed 4 bases at V and 5 bases at J, leaving 8 bases unmatched. The CDR3 nucleotides are TGCGCCAGCAGCATAGACCGGACAGGGGGTTATGGCTACACCTTC. It encodes CASSIDRTGGYGYTF.

The rearrangement joins TRBV5-1 to TRBJ1-2; D gene uncertain. CDR1 is SGHRS and CDR2 is YFSETQ in the germline V gene. V shed 0 bases and J shed 4 bases, with 10 bases lying between them. There are 14 residues in the CDR3. The CDR3 region has the DNA TGCGCCAGCAGCTTGGAAGCAGCTGTCTATGGCTACACCTTC. The encoded protein is CASSLEAAVYGYTF.

Worth noting for this clonotype: Since no conserved phenylalanine or tryptophan closes the CDR3, a read error is the likely cause. The V and J genes are TRBV7-3 and TRBJ2-7, with TRBD2 matching over 12 bases. The CDR3 length is 13 residues. Looked up from germline, CDR1 is SGHTA and CDR2 is FQGTGA. V was clipped by 5 bases and J by 6 bases; unmatched bases: 2. The CDR3 sequence is CASSALAGGEQYC. CDR3 DNA sequence: TGTGCCAGCAGCGCACTAGCGGGAGGCGAGCAGTACTGC.

Comments on this clonotype: At one end the junction does not follow the germline gene, possibly because of a read error. V is TRBV11-1 and J is TRBJ2-6; TRBD1 might be the D (6 bases). The CDR3 totals 19 residues. Germline loops: CDR1 SGHAT, CDR2 FQDESV (reference sequence). The CDR3 DNA sequence: TGTGCCAGCAGCTTAAGCAGGGGCTGGATAGCGCCTGGGGCCGACGTCCTGACTTTC. This translates into CASSLSRGWIAPGADVLTF.

This clonotype was seen once. The chain joins TRBV25-1 to TRBJ2-5, with TRBD2 matching 7 bases. The length of the CDR3 is 15 residues. Germline V gene sequence: CDR1 MGHDK, CDR2 SYGVNS. V shed 1 base, J shed 5 bases, and the junction held 7 bases outside the gene matches. The CDR3 DNA follows: TGTGCCAGCAGTGAATCGTCGGGGGGAGGGGAGACCCAGTACTTC. This translates into CASSESSGGGETQYF.

The chain couples TRBV29-1 to TRBJ2-5; possibly TRBD1 for D (6 bases). Per germline, CDR1 SQVTM and CDR2 ANQGSEA. V shed 4 bases and J shed 2 bases, with 14 bases lying between them. The CDR3 sequence is 14 residues long. Here the CDR3 reads CSVATDRRQETQYF. CDR3 bases: TGCAGCGTTGCAACAGACAGGCGTCAAGAGACCCAGTACTTC.

The J gene is TRBJ1-2, the V gene TRBV24-1; D call uncertain. The V gene's germline CDR1 is KGHDR and CDR2 SFDVKD. CDR3 length equals 13 residues. The ends were cut back, 0 bases at V and 4 bases at J, with 5 bases in the middle. CDR3 nucleotide sequence: TGTGCCACCAGTGATTTGGAAAGCTATGGCTACACCTTC. Translated, it gives CATSDLESYGYTF.

The gene calls are TRBV6-6 and TRBJ2-2, with D hard to call. This CDR3 spans 14 amino acids. Trimming left V 4 bases short and J 1 base short, with 7 bases between. The V gene's germline CDR1 is MNHNY and CDR2 SVGAGI (reference sequence). The CDR3 nucleotides read TGTGCCAGCAGTTTAAAGGTGAACACCGGGGAGCTGTTTTTT. Translating gives CASSLKVNTGELFF.

This rearrangement joins TRBV7-2 to TRBJ2-3, with 15 bases that match TRBD2. Germline values: CDR1 SGHTA, CDR2 FQGNSA. V was pared by 1 base and J by 2 bases, with 4 bases of the junction left unmatched. This CDR3 comprises 18 residues. The CDR3 protein is CASSLGTSGGAYTDTQYF. The CDR3 DNA reads as TGTGCCAGCAGCTTAGGGACTAGCGGGGGGGCTTACACAGATACGCAGTATTTT.

V usage is TRBV12-3 or TRBV12-4 and J usage is TRBJ1-1, with D hard to call. This CDR3 has 14 residues. Trimming took 4 bases from V and 1 from J, leaving 10 bases between them. Here the CDR3 reads CASSSSVQNTEAFF. The CDR3 nucleotides read TGTGCCAGCAGTTCCTCCGTCCAGAACACTGAAGCTTTCTTT.

The gene calls are TRBV29-1 and TRBJ2-1; D call uncertain. The CDR3 consists of 13 residues. V gave up 2 bases and J gave up 1 base, with 6 bases separating them. Germline lookup yields CDR1 SQVTM and CDR2 ANQGSEA. DNA for the CDR3: TGCAGCGTTGAACCAGGTTCCTACAATGAGCAGTTCTTC. This translates into CSVEPGSYNEQFF.

This rearrangement joins TRBV11-2 to TRBJ2-3, with 12 bases identical to TRBD2. V gave up 2 bases and J gave up 3 bases; unmatched junction bases: 3. This CDR3 is 16 amino acids long. Per the germline V gene, CDR1 is SGHAT and CDR2 is FQNNGV. The CDR3, as DNA: TGTGCCAGCAGCTTATATACTAGCGGGAGGACAGATACGCAGTATTTT. It translates to CASSLYTSGRTDTQYF.

This chain uses TRBV3-1 with TRBJ1-1, with TRBD1 identical over 7 bases. V dropped 2 bases and J dropped 6; count of bases not matched to a gene: 6. This CDR3 has 14 residues. Per germline, CDR1 LGHDT and CDR2 YNNKEL (reference sequence). The CDR3 loop reads CASSQRDRASEAFF. CDR3 nucleotides: TGTGCCAGCAGCCAACGTGACAGGGCATCTGAAGCTTTCTTT.

The CDR3, as DNA: TGTGCCAGCAGTTTTCGGCAGAACAATGAGCAGTTCTTC. Its translation is CASSFRQNNEQFF. This chain joins TRBV12-3 or TRBV12-4 and TRBJ2-1; D is unresolved. Trimming left V 3 bases short and J 5 bases short, with 8 bases between. CDR3 length: 13 residues.

The chain combines TRBV20-1 with TRBJ1-5, with no clear D. CDR3 length equals 14 residues. Germline V gene data show CDR1 as DFQATT and CDR2 as SNEGSKA (reference sequence). V dropped 0 bases and J dropped 4 bases, with 10 bases sitting between them. The CDR3 DNA follows: TGCAGTGCTAGAGAAGGAGGTGGAAATCAGCCCCAGCATTTT. Translated: CSAREGGGNQPQHF.

The chain combines TRBV7-2 with TRBJ2-3, with D uncertain. V lost 6 bases to trimming and J lost 6 bases, with 16 bases between them. Germline V gene data show CDR1 as SGHTA and CDR2 as FQGNSA. The CDR3 sequence is 14 residues long. The CDR3 reads CASSSQGFGDTQYF. In DNA form, the CDR3 reads TGTGCCAGCAGTTCCCAAGGTTTCGGGGATACGCAGTATTTT.